This TCR beta chain was obtained from a study of circulating and synovial CD4+ cells in juvenile arthritis. Clones were read by immunoSEQ multiplex PCR, and TCRdb kept only the in-frame ones, dropping some. The data contain around 35,000 clones, around 95% of them singletons. With respect to this clone: Its target is unknown.

Findings and caveats of the study: These blood cells shared more CDR3 sequences with synovium than bulk blood. Bulk blood CD4 repertoires were more diverse than these.

The ends were cut back, 2 bases at V and 4 bases at J, with 15 bases in the middle. Germline CDR1 is SGHTA and CDR2 is FQGNSA. The CDR3 covers 15 residues. Input material: CD4+ T cells from blood. This clonotype was obtained from a human donor with juvenile idiopathic arthritis. The chain links TRBV7-2 to TRBJ2-7; a possible D gene is TRBD2 (6 bases). CDR3 loop: CASSLMEGPRYEQYF. The CDR3 coding sequence is TGTGCCAGCAGCTTAATGGAGGGCCCTCGGTACGAGCAGTACTTC.